The next 25 T cell receptor beta chains were all read from a single sample in a study of blood T cell repertoires in COVID-19. The assay was immunoSEQ multiplex PCR, and TCRdb's table has in-frame clones only and misses some. The sample contains roughly 310,000 clones, 90% of which appear only once. The sample taken for sequencing was PBMCs or T cells enriched from blood (not recorded which). The source of these receptors is a man aged 55-75 years who had recovered from COVID-19.

The rearrangement links TRBV30 to TRBJ2-3; TRBD1 matches at 7 bases. The CDR3 runs to 14 residues. Germline CDR1 is GTSNPN and CDR2 is SVGIG (reference sequence). V shed 1 base, J shed 4 bases, and the junction held 5 bases outside the gene matches. The CDR3 sequence: CAWSGGGGPDTQYF. CDR3 bases: TGTGCCTGGAGTGGAGGGGGCGGCCCAGATACGCAGTATTTT.

The V and J genes are TRBV2 and TRBJ1-1, with 8 nucleotides matching TRBD1. After removal of 6 bases from V and 3 bases from J, the junction contained 6 bases not matched to a gene. Germline loops: CDR1 SNHLY, CDR2 FYNNEI. The CDR3 is made up of 14 amino acids. CDR3 sequence (DNA): TGTGCCAGCAGCACTAGGACAGGGCACACTGAAGCTTTCTTT. Translation: CASSTRTGHTEAFF.

V usage is TRBV29-1 and J usage is TRBJ2-5, with a weak D call TRBD1 (6 bases). Trimming stripped 7 bases from V and 5 bases from J, with 17 bases between. The CDR3 has 13 amino acids. Germline V gives CDR1 SQVTM, CDR2 ANQGSEA. In DNA, the CDR3 is TGCAGCGCCGAGACAGGTGTCGGGGAGACCCAGTACTTC. It is translated as CSAETGVGETQYF.

J is TRBJ1-1 and V is TRBV27, with 7 nucleotides matching TRBD1. V gave up 4 bases and J gave up 4 bases; unmatched junction bases: 6. The germline gives CDR1 MNHEY, CDR2 SMNVEV (reference sequence). The CDR3 extends over 14 amino acids. DNA of the CDR3: TGTGCCAGCAGTTGGTCAGGGGGTATCACTGAAGCTTTCTTT. Protein sequence: CASSWSGGITEAFF.

The gene calls are TRBV4-2 and TRBJ2-1; TRBD2 matches at 8 bases. V lost 1 base to trimming and J lost 15 bases; unmatched junction nucleotides: 11. Germline V gene data show CDR1 as LGHNA and CDR2 as YNFKEQ. The CDR3 consists of 14 residues. CDR3 in amino acids: CASSQGRNSGERFF. The CDR3 DNA reads TGTGCCAGCAGCCAAGGAAGAAATAGCGGGGAACGGTTCTTC.

The chain is built from TRBV29-1 and TRBJ2-1; TRBD2 matches at 7 bases. CDR1 SQVTM and CDR2 ANQGSEA come from the germline V gene. The CDR3 is 16 residues long. V lost 3 bases to trimming and J lost 4 bases; unmatched junction nucleotides: 12. CDR3 region: CSVDRRGLAVYNEQFF. In DNA, the CDR3 is TGCAGCGTTGATCGGCGGGGCCTAGCGGTTTACAATGAGCAGTTCTTC.

The chain carries TRBV7-3 and TRBJ2-1; 8 nucleotides agree with TRBD2. V was clipped by 5 bases and J by 4 bases; unmatched bases: 4. Looked up from germline, CDR1 is SGHTA and CDR2 is FQGTGA. The CDR3 covers 14 residues. DNA for the CDR3: TGTGCCAGCAGCATCGGCGGGGGGTACAATGAGCAGTTCTTC. It yields the protein CASSIGGGYNEQFF.

The chain has TRBV28 and TRBJ2-7, with 7 bases identical to TRBD1. This CDR3 is built from 14 residues. CDR1 and CDR2 from the germline V gene are MDHEN and SYDVKM. After removal of 2 bases from V and 5 bases from J, the junction contained 6 bases not matched to a gene. CDR3 region: CASSLRGRGNEQYF. Written as DNA, the CDR3 is TGTGCCAGCAGTTTACGCGGCAGGGGGAACGAGCAGTACTTC.

V is TRBV3-1 (or the pseudogene TRBV3-2) and J is TRBJ1-2; D not resolved. CDR3 length: 13 residues. V lost 4 bases and J lost 4, with 10 bases in between. Germline CDR1 is LGHDT and CDR2 is YNNKEL (reference sequence). The CDR3 region is CASSLNRGYGYTF. The DNA for the CDR3 is TGTGCCAGCAGCCTTAACCGGGGCTATGGCTACACCTTC.

The chain recombines TRBV9 with TRBJ1-2, with D maybe TRBD1 (6 bases). CDR3 length: 14 residues. Deletions cut 7 bases from V and 4 bases from J, with 17 bases between. Looked up from germline, CDR1 is SGDLS and CDR2 is YYNGEE. As DNA, the CDR3 is TGTGCCAGCGGAGACCCGGAGGACAGCTATGGCTACACCTTC. It specifies CASGDPEDSYGYTF.

This chain connects TRBV5-4 to TRBJ2-3; 12 bases map to TRBD2. The germline V gene encodes CDR1 SGHNT and CDR2 YYREEE (reference sequence). There are 15 residues in the CDR3. V lost 4 bases, J lost 3 bases, and 3 bases stayed unmatched. In nucleotides, the CDR3 is TGTGCCAGCAGCATAGGACTAGCGGGAACAGATACGCAGTATTTT. As protein: CASSIGLAGTDTQYF.

The rearrangement joins TRBV3-1 (or the pseudogene TRBV3-2) to TRBJ2-1; 7 nucleotides agree with TRBD2. The CDR3 has 16 amino acids. With V trimmed by 7 bases and J by 5 bases, 14 bases remained unmatched. Per germline, CDR1 LGHDT and CDR2 YNNKEL (reference sequence). CDR3 region: CASNYYSGAANNEQFF. DNA of the CDR3: TGTGCCAGCAACTATTACAGCGGGGCCGCCAACAATGAGCAGTTCTTC.

The rearrangement joins TRBV27 to TRBJ2-1, with a possible D match to TRBD2 (5 bases). The CDR3 covers 12 residues. V was pared by 4 bases and J by 7 bases, with 8 bases between. From germline, CDR1 is MNHEY and CDR2 SMNVEV (reference sequence). CDR3 nucleotides: TGTGCCAGCAGTTATCGGGGAAATGAGCAGTTCTTC. This codes for CASSYRGNEQFF.

This chain joins TRBV12-3 or TRBV12-4 and TRBJ2-7; D possibly corresponds to TRBD2 (6 bases). V was trimmed by 5 bases and J by 1 base, leaving 9 bases between them. The CDR3 loop spans 13 amino acids. The CDR3 DNA is TGTGCCAGCAGTCTCGGGACTTCCTACGAGCAGTACTTC. It is translated as CASSLGTSYEQYF.

This clone was found once. This chain connects TRBV19 to TRBJ1-3, with D hard to call. The V gene's germline CDR1 is LNHDA and CDR2 SQIVND (reference sequence). This CDR3 comprises 15 residues. V shed 5 bases and J shed 0 bases, with 11 bases lying between them. Written as DNA, the CDR3 is TGTGCCAGTAGTCCTCGGCAGCGCTCTGGAAACACCATATATTTT. It specifies CASSPRQRSGNTIYF.

This chain connects TRBV5-1 to TRBJ1-6; perhaps TRBD1 as D (6 bases). The CDR3 covers 15 residues. V lost 3 bases to trimming and J lost 5 bases, with 12 bases between them. Germline loops: CDR1 SGHRS, CDR2 YFSETQ. This CDR3 reads CASSSQGKDNSPLHF. The CDR3, as DNA: TGCGCCAGCAGCTCCCAGGGGAAGGATAATTCACCCCTCCACTTT.

The CDR3 here is CASSQSSGGYINGYTF. The DNA for the CDR3 is TGTGCCAGCAGCCAAAGCTCAGGGGGATATATTAACGGCTACACCTTC. The chain joins TRBV3-1 (or the pseudogene TRBV3-2) to TRBJ1-2, with 7 bases identical to TRBD1. The germline gives CDR1 LGHDT, CDR2 YNNKEL (reference sequence). The CDR3 is 16 amino acids. With 2 bases clipped from V and 8 bases from J, the junction kept 14 bases outside the gene matches.

The chain carries TRBV18 and TRBJ1-2; 10 bases are shared with TRBD1. The CDR3 is 15 residues long. V lost 0 bases to trimming and J lost 8 bases; unmatched junction nucleotides: 6. Germline lookup yields CDR1 KGHSH and CDR2 LQKENI. CDR3: CASSPPGDRGGGYTF. The CDR3 DNA follows: TGTGCCAGCTCACCACCGGGGGACAGGGGAGGCGGCTACACCTTC.

The genes are TRBV3-1 (or the pseudogene TRBV3-2) and TRBJ2-3; D may be TRBD2 (5 bases). The CDR3 has 16 amino acids. V lost 0 bases and J 2 bases, leaving 12 bases between the germline ends. Germline values: CDR1 LGHDT, CDR2 YNNKEL (reference sequence). This CDR3 reads CASSQDKAENTDTQYF. The CDR3 DNA is TGTGCCAGCAGCCAAGATAAAGCGGAGAACACAGATACGCAGTATTTT.

This clone was recorded only once. The chain employs TRBV5-8 and TRBJ2-3; a possible D gene is TRBD2 (6 bases). Trimming pared 0 bases from V and 0 bases from J, leaving 11 bases between. The V gene's germline CDR1 is SGHTS and CDR2 YDEGEE. CDR3 length: 16 amino acids. The CDR3 DNA is TGTGCCAGCAGCTTGGTGGGACTGACTAGCACAGATACGCAGTATTTT. Translating gives CASSLVGLTSTDTQYF.

This chain joins TRBV7-2 and TRBJ2-7, with 8 bases lining up with TRBD1. The CDR3 loop spans 15 amino acids. The junction had 9 bases not matched to a gene; V was cut back by 5 bases and J by 3 bases. Germline CDR1 is SGHTA and CDR2 is FQGNSA. CDR3: CASSTRQGQRYEQYF. The DNA of the CDR3 is TGTGCCAGCAGCACACGACAGGGGCAACGCTACGAGCAGTACTTC. The full variable domain, rest sourced from reference TRBV7-2 and TRBJ2-7, is GAGVSQSPSNKVTEKGKDVELRCDPISGHTALYWYRQSLGQGLEFLIYFQGNSAPDKSGLPSDRFSAERTGGSVSTLTIQRTQQEDSAVYLCASSTRQGQRYEQYFGPGTRLTVT.

The V call is TRBV24-1, the J call TRBJ2-2, with 10 nucleotides matching TRBD1. This CDR3 is built from 14 residues. V was pared by 10 bases and J by 5 bases, with 6 bases of the junction left unmatched. Germline V lookup: CDR1 KGHDR, CDR2 SFDVKD. The CDR3, as DNA: TGTGCCACGAGGGGACAGGGGTTTACCGGGGAGCTGTTTTTT. This translates into CATRGQGFTGELFF.

In DNA, the CDR3 is TGTGCCAGCAGCCTTTGGACAGGGGCGGGAGTCACTGAAGCTTTCTTT. It codes for CASSLWTGAGVTEAFF. The chain uses TRBV5-8 and TRBJ1-1; TRBD1 matches 9 bases. V shed 4 bases and J 4 bases; nucleotides not matched to a gene: 11. The CDR3 runs 16 residues. Germline loops: CDR1 SGHTS, CDR2 YDEGEE.

This chain joins TRBV9 and TRBJ2-1, with 7 bases that match TRBD2. The ends lost 0 bases at V and 9 bases at J; junction bases unmatched: 6. The V gene's germline CDR1 is SGDLS and CDR2 YYNGEE. The CDR3 length is 14 residues. The CDR3 DNA sequence: TGTGCCAGCAGCGTAGGTGGGAGGGGCGGTGAGCAGTTCTTC. Translation gives CASSVGGRGGEQFF. Full variable domain (rest looked up from reference TRBV9 and TRBJ2-1): DSGVTQTPKHLITATGQRVTLRCSPRSGDLSVYWYQQSLDQGLQFLIQYYNGEERAKGNILERFSAQQFPDLHSELNLSSLELGDSALYFCASSVGGRGGEQFFGPGTRLTVL.

The chain carries TRBV19 and TRBJ1-4; the match to TRBD1 covers 9 bases. Trimming at V came to 9 bases and at J to 0 bases, leaving 5 bases not matched to a gene. The CDR3 sequence is 15 residues long. Germline CDR1 and CDR2: LNHDA and SQIVND (reference sequence). The CDR3 is CARNRGRATNEKLFF. The CDR3 bases are TGTGCCAGAAACAGGGGGCGTGCAACTAATGAAAAACTGTTTTTT.